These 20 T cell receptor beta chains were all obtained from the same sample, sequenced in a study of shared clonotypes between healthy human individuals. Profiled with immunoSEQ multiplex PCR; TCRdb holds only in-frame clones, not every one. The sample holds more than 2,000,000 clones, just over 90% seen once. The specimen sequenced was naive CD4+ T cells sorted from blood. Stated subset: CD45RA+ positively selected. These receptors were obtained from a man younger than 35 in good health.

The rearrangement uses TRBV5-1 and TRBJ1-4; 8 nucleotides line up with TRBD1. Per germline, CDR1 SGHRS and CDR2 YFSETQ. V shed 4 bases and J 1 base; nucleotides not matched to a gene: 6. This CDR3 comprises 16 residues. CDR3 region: CASSIDRGGTNEKLFF. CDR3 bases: TGCGCCAGCAGCATCGACAGGGGCGGAACTAATGAAAAACTGTTTTTT.

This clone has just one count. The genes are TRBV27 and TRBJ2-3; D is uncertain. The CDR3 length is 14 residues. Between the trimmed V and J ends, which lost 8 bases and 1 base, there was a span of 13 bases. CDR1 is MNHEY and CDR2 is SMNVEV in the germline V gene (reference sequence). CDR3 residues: CASRFGVRTDTQYF. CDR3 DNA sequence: TGTGCCAGCCGATTTGGGGTGCGCACAGATACGCAGTATTTT.

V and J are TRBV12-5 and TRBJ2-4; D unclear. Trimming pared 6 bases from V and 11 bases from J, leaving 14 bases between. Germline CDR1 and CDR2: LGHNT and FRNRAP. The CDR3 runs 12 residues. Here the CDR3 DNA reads TGTGCTAGTGGCTTATCAAAAGGGTTTCAGTACTTC. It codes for CASGLSKGFQYF.

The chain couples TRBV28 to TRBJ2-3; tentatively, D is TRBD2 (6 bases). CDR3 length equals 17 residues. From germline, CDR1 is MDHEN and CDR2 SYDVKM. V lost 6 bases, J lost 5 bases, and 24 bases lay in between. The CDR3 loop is CASSSIRRRGGGDTQYF. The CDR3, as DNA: TGTGCCAGCAGCTCCATCCGGCGCCGGGGAGGTGGAGATACGCAGTATTTT.

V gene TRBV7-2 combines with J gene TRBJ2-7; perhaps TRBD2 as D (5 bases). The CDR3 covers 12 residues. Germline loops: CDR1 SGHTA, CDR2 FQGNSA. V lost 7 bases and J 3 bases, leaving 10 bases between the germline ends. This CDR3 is CASIPGDYEQYF. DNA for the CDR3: TGTGCCAGCATCCCCGGGGACTACGAGCAGTACTTC.

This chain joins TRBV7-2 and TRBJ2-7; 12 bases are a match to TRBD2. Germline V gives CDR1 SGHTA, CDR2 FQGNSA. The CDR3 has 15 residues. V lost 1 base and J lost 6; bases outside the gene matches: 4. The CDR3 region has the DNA TGTGCCAGCAGCTTAGTGGGACTAGCGGGTATCGAGCAGTACTTC. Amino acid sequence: CASSLVGLAGIEQYF.

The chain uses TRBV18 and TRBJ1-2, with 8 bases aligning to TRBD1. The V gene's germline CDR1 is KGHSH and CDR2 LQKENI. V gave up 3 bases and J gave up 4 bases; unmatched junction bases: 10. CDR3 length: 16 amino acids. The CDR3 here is CASSPLSTGEGYGYTF. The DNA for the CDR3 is TGTGCCAGCTCACCCCTTTCGACAGGGGAAGGCTATGGCTACACCTTC.

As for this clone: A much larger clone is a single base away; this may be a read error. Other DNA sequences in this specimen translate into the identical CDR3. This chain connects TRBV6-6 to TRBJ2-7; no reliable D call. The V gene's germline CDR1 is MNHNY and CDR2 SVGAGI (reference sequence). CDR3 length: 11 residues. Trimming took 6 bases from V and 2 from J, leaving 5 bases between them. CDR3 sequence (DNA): TGTGCCAGCAGCCCAGCCTACGAGCAGTACTTC. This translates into CASSPAYEQYF.

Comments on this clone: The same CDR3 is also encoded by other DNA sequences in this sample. The CDR3 protein is CASSSGLETQYF. CDR3 nucleotide sequence: TGCGCCAGCAGCTCAGGGTTAGAGACCCAGTACTTC. The chain has TRBV5-1 and TRBJ2-5; tentative D call: TRBD1 (5 bases). Germline lookup yields CDR1 SGHRS and CDR2 YFSETQ. The germline V and J ends were trimmed by 3 bases and 4 bases, with 7 bases remaining between them. This CDR3 region has 12 residues.

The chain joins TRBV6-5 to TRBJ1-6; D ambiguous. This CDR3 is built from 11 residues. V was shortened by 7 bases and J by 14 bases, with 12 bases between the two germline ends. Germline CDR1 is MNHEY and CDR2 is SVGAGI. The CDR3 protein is CASTQSHTLHF. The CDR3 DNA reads TGTGCCAGCACTCAATCACACACCCTCCACTTT.

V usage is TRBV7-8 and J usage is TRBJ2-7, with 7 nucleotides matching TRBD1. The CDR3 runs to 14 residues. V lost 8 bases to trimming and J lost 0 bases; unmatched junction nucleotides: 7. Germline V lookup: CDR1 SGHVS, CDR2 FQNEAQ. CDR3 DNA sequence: TGTGCCAGCTTAGGGGGCCCAGGCTCCTACGAGCAGTACTTC. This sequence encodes CASLGGPGSYEQYF.

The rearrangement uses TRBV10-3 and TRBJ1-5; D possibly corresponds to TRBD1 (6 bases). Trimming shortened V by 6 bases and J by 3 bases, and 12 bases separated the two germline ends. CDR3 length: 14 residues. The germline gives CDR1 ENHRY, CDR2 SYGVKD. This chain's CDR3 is CAISLQGNNQPQHF. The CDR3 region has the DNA TGTGCCATCAGCTTACAGGGAAACAATCAGCCCCAGCATTTT.

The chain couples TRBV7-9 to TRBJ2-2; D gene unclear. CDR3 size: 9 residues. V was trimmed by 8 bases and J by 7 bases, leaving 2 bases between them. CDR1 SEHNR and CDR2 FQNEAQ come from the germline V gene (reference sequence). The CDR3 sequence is CASDGELFF. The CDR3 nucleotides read TGTGCCAGCGACGGGGAGCTGTTTTTT.

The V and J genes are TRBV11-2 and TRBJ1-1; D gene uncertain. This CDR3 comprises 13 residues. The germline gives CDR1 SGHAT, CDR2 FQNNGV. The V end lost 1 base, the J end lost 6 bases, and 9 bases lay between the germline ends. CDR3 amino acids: CASSLGVRAEAFF. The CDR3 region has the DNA TGTGCCAGCAGCTTAGGGGTCCGCGCTGAAGCTTTCTTT. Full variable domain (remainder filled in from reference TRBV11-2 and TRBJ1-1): EAGVAQSPRYKIIEKRQSVAFWCNPISGHATLYWYQQILGQGPKLLIQFQNNGVVDDSQLPKDRFSAERLKGVDSTLKIQPAKLEDSAVYLCASSLGVRAEAFFGQGTRLTVV.

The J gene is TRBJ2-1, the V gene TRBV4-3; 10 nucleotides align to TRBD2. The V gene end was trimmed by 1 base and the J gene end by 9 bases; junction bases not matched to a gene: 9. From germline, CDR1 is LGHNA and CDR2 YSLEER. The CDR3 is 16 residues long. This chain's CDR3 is CASSQVKLAGGSEQFF. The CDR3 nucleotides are TGCGCCAGCAGCCAAGTTAAATTAGCGGGAGGTAGTGAGCAGTTCTTC.

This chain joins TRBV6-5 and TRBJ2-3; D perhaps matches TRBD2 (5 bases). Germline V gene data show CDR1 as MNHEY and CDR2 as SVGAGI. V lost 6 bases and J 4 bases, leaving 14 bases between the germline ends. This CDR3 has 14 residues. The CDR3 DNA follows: TGTGCCAGCAGAAGAGGGAGAAGTTCAGATACGCAGTATTTT. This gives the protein CASRRGRSSDTQYF.

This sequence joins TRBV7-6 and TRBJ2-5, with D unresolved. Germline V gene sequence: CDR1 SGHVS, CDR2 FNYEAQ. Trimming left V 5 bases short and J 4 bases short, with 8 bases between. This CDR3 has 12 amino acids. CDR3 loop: CASSPPAETQYF. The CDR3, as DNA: TGTGCCAGCAGCCCGCCGGCAGAGACCCAGTACTTC.

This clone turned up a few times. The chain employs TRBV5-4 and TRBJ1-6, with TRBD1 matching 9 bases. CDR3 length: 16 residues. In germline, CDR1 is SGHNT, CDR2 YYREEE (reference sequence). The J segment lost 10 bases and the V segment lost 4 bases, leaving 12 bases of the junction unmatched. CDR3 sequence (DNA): TGTGCCAGCAGCCATACGGGACAGGGAGTAGTCTCACCCCTCCACTTT. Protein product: CASSHTGQGVVSPLHF. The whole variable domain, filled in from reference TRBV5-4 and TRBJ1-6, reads ETGVTQSPTHLIKTRGQQVTLRCSSQSGHNTVSWYQQALGQGPQFIFQYYREEENGRGNFPPRFSGLQFPNYSSELNVNALELDDSALYLCASSHTGQGVVSPLHFGNGTRLTVT.

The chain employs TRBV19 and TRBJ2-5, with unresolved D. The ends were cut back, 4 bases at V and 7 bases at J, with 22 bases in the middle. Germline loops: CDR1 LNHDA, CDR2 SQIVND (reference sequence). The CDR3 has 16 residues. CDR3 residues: CASSRAGVTGLGTQYF. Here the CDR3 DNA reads TGTGCCAGTAGTAGGGCTGGCGTTACCGGTTTAGGGACCCAGTACTTC.

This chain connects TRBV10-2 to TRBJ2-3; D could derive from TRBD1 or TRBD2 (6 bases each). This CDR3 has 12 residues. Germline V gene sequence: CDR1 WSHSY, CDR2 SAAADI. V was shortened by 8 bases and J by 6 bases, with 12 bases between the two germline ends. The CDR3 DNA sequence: TGCGCCAGCGGGGGGCCTCCCGATACGCAGTATTTT. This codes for CASGGPPDTQYF.